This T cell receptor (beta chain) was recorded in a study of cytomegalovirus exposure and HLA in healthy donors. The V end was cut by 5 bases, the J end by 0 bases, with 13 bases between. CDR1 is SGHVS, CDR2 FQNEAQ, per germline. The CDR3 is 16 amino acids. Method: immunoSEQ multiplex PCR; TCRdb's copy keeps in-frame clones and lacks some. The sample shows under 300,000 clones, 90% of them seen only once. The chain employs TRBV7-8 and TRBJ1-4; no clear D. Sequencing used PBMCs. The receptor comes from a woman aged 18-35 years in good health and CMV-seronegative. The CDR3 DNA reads TGTGCCAGCAGCCCAGAGTGGGAGCCAACTAATGAAAAACTGTTTTTT. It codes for CASSPEWEPTNEKLFF.